This T cell receptor (beta chain) was recovered during a study of response to subunit inactivated influenza vaccine. Points from the study as a whole: New T cells are recruited in small numbers by each seasonal influenza vaccination, according to the authors' suggestion.

Notes on this clonotype: The antigen remains undetermined.

One entry per CDR3 protein results from TCRdb running MiXCR on the RT-PCR reads. The sample holds over 800,000 distinct CDR3 sequences, around 21% seen once. CDR3 length: 13 residues. Germline assignment: CDR1 SGHTA and CDR2 FQGNSA. Trimming shortened V by 0 bases and J by 10 bases, and 10 bases separated the two germline ends. The starting material was PBMCs from blood, obtained 5 days after vaccination. This rearrangement joins TRBV7-2 to TRBJ2-1, with D unresolved. The receptor's source is a man aged 45-65 years who received an inactivated influenza vaccine. DNA for the CDR3: TGTGCCAGCAGCTTAGCAGCGCCAGCCGAGCAGTTCTTC. Its translation: CASSLAAPAEQFF.